This TCR beta chain was sequenced for a study of blood T cell repertoires in COVID-19. Study information: In each case, the material was cDNA or gDNA derived from T cells, B-cell-depleted T cells, or PBMCs.

Per the authors' pipeline: From reference gene primer amplification, estimates of nucleated cell counts were derived. Using immunoSEQ multiplex PCR, the repertoire was profiled, and TCRdb retains in-frame clones only, with some absent. That table supplies the V and J calls and clone size; D and trimming were determined from the DNA. The sample includes 70,000 to 90,000 clones, 70% to 90% of them seen just once. Trimming took off 3 bases at V and 2 bases at J, with 14 bases between the two ends. The CDR3 totals 15 residues. The germline V gene has CDR1 KGHSH and CDR2 LQKENI. The sequenced material came from peripheral blood. The origin of this receptor is a woman in her sixties or seventies with acute or convalescent COVID-19. This sequence joins TRBV18 and TRBJ2-7, with D perhaps matching TRBD1 (6 bases). CDR3 DNA: TGTGCCAGCTCACCGGCAGAGACAGGAGCCTACGAGCAGTACTTC. This encodes CASSPAETGAYEQYF. Variable domain in full (rest from reference TRBV18 and TRBJ2-7): NAGVMQNPRHLVRRRGQEARLRCSPMKGHSHVYWYRQLPEEGLKFMVYLQKENIIDESGMPKERFSAEFPKEGPSILRIQQVVRGDSAAYFCASSPAETGAYEQYFGPGTRLTVT.